These 14 T cell receptor beta chains share one sample of origin, sequenced in a study of blood T cell repertoires in COVID-19. Some clones are missing from TCRdb's copy, which holds only in-frame ones; the method was immunoSEQ multiplex PCR. The sample holds approximately 52,000 clones, 85% to 95% seen once. The sequenced sample was peripheral blood. The receptors originated from a man between 45 and 60 years old with acute or convalescent COVID-19.

The rearrangement joins TRBV11-3 to TRBJ2-2, with a weak D call TRBD2 (6 bases). The CDR3 consists of 13 residues. V was shortened by 6 bases and J by 5 bases, with 10 bases between the two germline ends. Germline-derived CDR1 and CDR2 are SGHNT and YENEEA. This CDR3 is CASSPGLTGELFF. Here the CDR3 DNA reads TGTGCCAGCAGTCCCGGACTAACCGGGGAGCTGTTTTTT. Supplemented by reference TRBV11-3 and TRBJ2-2, the full variable domain reads EAGVVQSPRYKIIEKKQPVAFWCNPISGHNTLYWYLQNLGQGPELLIRYENEEAVDDSQLPKDRFSAERLKGVDSTLKIQPAELGDSAVYLCASSPGLTGELFFGEGSRLTVL.

About this clone: At one of its ends the junction is not consistent with the germline gene, which may arise from a read error. This chain uses TRBV29-1 with TRBJ2-3, with TRBD2 identical over 10 bases. The CDR3 is made up of 14 amino acids. The germline V gene has CDR1 SQVTM and CDR2 ANQGSEA. CDR3 nucleotides: TGCAGCGTCGAAGCGGGGGGGTACACAGATACGCAGTATTTT. It codes for CSVEAGGYTDTQYF.

This clone was found a few times. The V call is TRBV11-3, the J call TRBJ2-2; 9 bases are shared with TRBD1. V trimming: 3 bases; J trimming: 9 bases; junction bases outside the gene matches: 2. The CDR3 has 13 residues. In germline, CDR1 is SGHNT, CDR2 YENEEA. The CDR3 DNA follows: TGTGCCAGCAGCTTGGACAGGGGCTGGGAGCTGTTTTTT. Translating it yields CASSLDRGWELFF.

The genes are TRBV3-1 (or the pseudogene TRBV3-2) and TRBJ2-7; D gene unclear. The V end was cut by 2 bases, the J end by 6 bases, with 14 bases between. Germline V gene data show CDR1 as LGHDT and CDR2 as YNNKEL (reference sequence). CDR3 length: 14 residues. CDR3 sequence (DNA): TGTGCCAGCAGCCAAAGTACAGTTCCTATCGAGCAGTACTTC. This gives the protein CASSQSTVPIEQYF.

The chain links TRBV7-8 to TRBJ2-3; 9 bases are a match to TRBD2. The V gene end was trimmed by 1 base and the J gene end by 6 bases; junction bases not matched to a gene: 8. Germline lookup yields CDR1 SGHVS and CDR2 FQNEAQ. The CDR3 is 16 amino acids. The CDR3 region has the DNA TGTGCCAGCAGCTTAGATCGAGCGGGGGGATCGGATACGCAGTATTTT. Translating it yields CASSLDRAGGSDTQYF.

The J gene is TRBJ2-3, the V gene TRBV24-1; TRBD1 matches 9 bases. The CDR3 extends over 16 amino acids. The germline V gene has CDR1 KGHDR and CDR2 SFDVKD. After removal of 4 bases from V and 5 bases from J, the junction contained 9 bases not matched to a gene. CDR3 sequence: CATSESGTGFVDTQYF. Written as DNA, the CDR3 is TGTGCCACCAGTGAGTCCGGGACAGGGTTTGTAGATACGCAGTATTTT.

The genes are TRBV5-6 and TRBJ1-2; no clear D. Trimming took 0 bases from V and 2 from J, leaving 17 bases between them. The CDR3 runs 17 residues. The germline CDR1 and CDR2 sequences are SGHDT and YYEEEE. CDR3 sequence reads: CASSLAADSGGNYGYTF. The DNA of the CDR3 is TGTGCCAGCAGCTTGGCCGCTGATTCCGGAGGGAACTATGGCTACACCTTC.

The chain combines TRBV7-2 with TRBJ1-2; 12 bases align to TRBD1. The trim removed 3 bases at V and 7 bases at J, leaving 9 bases unmatched. Looked up from germline, CDR1 is SGHTA and CDR2 is FQGNSA. The CDR3 is 16 residues long. The CDR3 DNA reads TGTGCCAGCAGCTTCGAACCGGGACAGGGGGCGGGTGGCTACACCTTC. Translating it yields CASSFEPGQGAGGYTF. Full variable domain (missing parts from reference TRBV7-2 and TRBJ1-2): GAGVSQSPSNKVTEKGKDVELRCDPISGHTALYWYRQSLGQGLEFLIYFQGNSAPDKSGLPSDRFSAERTGGSVSTLTIQRTQQEDSAVYLCASSFEPGQGAGGYTFGSGTRLTVV.

This clone is a singleton in its sample. The J gene is TRBJ2-1, the V gene TRBV3-1 (or the pseudogene TRBV3-2), with 7 positions matching TRBD2. CDR3 length: 15 amino acids. CDR1 and CDR2 (germline): LGHDT, YNNKEL (reference sequence). V shed 5 bases, J shed 4 bases, and the junction held 8 bases outside the gene matches. The CDR3 DNA follows: TGTGCCAGCAGCTCTGACACGCGGGGGTACAATGAGCAGTTCTTC. Its protein is CASSSDTRGYNEQFF.

This clone was observed a single time. The chain combines TRBV6-5 with TRBJ2-7; 10 bases agree with TRBD2. This CDR3 comprises 13 residues. The V gene end was trimmed by 6 bases and the J gene end by 3 bases; junction bases not matched to a gene: 2. Germline loops: CDR1 MNHEY, CDR2 SVGAGI. The CDR3 DNA reads as TGTGCCAGCAGACTAGCGGGGAACTACGAGCAGTACTTC. Its protein product is CASRLAGNYEQYF.

This rearrangement joins TRBV9 to TRBJ2-1; 8 positions agree with TRBD1. With 3 bases clipped from V and 3 bases from J, the junction kept 14 bases outside the gene matches. Germline loops: CDR1 SGDLS, CDR2 YYNGEE. There are 18 residues in the CDR3. The CDR3 region has the DNA TGTGCCAGCAGCGCGCCCAAGACAGGGGCGAATATCTACAATGAGCAGTTCTTC. Translation: CASSAPKTGANIYNEQFF. The variable domain in full, with the rest retrieved from reference TRBV9 and TRBJ2-1, is DSGVTQTPKHLITATGQRVTLRCSPRSGDLSVYWYQQSLDQGLQFLIQYYNGEERAKGNILERFSAQQFPDLHSELNLSSLELGDSALYFCASSAPKTGANIYNEQFFGPGTRLTVL.

The rearrangement joins TRBV19 to TRBJ1-4, with TRBD1 as a possible D gene (6 bases). The V and J ends lost 9 bases and 8 bases respectively, with 28 bases between them. This CDR3 comprises 17 residues. The germline V gene encodes CDR1 LNHDA and CDR2 SQIVND (reference sequence). The CDR3 nucleotides are TGTGCCAGCGCTAGAGCCGGGACACCGGAGGGAGGGGAAAAACTGTTTTTT. It yields the protein CASARAGTPEGGEKLFF.

The chain has TRBV12-3 or TRBV12-4 and TRBJ2-1; TRBD2 is a possible D gene (6 bases). The length of the CDR3 is 13 residues. V lost 8 bases and J lost 5, with 13 bases in between. CDR3 DNA: TGTGCCAGCCGGGGGACGTATAACAATGAGCAGTTCTTC. Translation gives CASRGTYNNEQFF.

The chain recombines TRBV24-1 with TRBJ2-7, with 10 bases matching TRBD1. This CDR3 spans 12 amino acids. The V segment lost 9 bases and the J segment 5 bases; nucleotides outside the gene matches: 3. Germline V gene sequence: CDR1 KGHDR, CDR2 SFDVKD. The CDR3 region is CATWTGGDEQYF. Written as DNA, the CDR3 is TGTGCCACCTGGACAGGGGGAGACGAGCAGTACTTC.